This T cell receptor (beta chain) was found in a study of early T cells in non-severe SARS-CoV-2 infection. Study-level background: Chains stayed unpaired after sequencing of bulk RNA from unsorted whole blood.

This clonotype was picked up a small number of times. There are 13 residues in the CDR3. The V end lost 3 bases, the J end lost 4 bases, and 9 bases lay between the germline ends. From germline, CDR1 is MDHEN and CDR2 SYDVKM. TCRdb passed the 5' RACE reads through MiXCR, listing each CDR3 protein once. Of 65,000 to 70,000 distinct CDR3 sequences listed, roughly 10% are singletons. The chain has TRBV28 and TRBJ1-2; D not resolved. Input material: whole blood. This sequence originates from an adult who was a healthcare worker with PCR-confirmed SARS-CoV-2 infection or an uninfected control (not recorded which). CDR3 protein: CASSFRLRYGYTF. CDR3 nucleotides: TGTGCCAGCAGTTTTAGACTGCGCTATGGCTACACCTTC.